The source of this T cell receptor beta chain is a study of CD8+CD57+ T cells in acquired aplastic anemia. About the study: Roughly 3 ug was the average amount of DNA from sorted CD4+ and CD8+ cells.

Previously, flow cytometry had revealed CD8+CD57+ cell expansion in the patients chosen for sequencing. The CDR3 spans 13 residues. V dropped 8 bases and J dropped 5; count of bases not matched to a gene: 8. The germline gives CDR1 WNHNN, CDR2 SYGVQD (reference sequence). General study results and limits: For CD8+ Simpson's diversity, patients and controls showed no significant difference.

This clonotype was picked up many times. Antigen specificity is unknown. The TCR beta profiling, which covered VDJ combination and CDR3 sequence, was carried out using genomic DNA as the template. Using its own MiXCR run on the reads, TCRdb lists one record per CDR3 protein. The sample consists of about 190,000 distinct CDR3 sequences, 40% to 50% of them appearing once. V gene TRBV10-1 combines with J gene TRBJ1-1; 7 bases line up with TRBD1. The source material was sorted CD4+, CD8+, or CD8+CD57+ T cells (not recorded which) from PBMCs. The TCR originated in a human donor with aplastic anemia. The CDR3 DNA reads TGCGCCAGCTCCCCGACAGGGAGGACTGAAGCTTTCTTT. Its translation: CASSPTGRTEAFF.